The next 5 T cell receptor beta chains were all read from a single sample in a study of CD8+ T cells in alopecia areata. The treatment denotes: oral pan-JAK inhibitor, 5-10 mg twice daily. RNA extraction was followed by reverse transcription into cDNA, which acted as the sequencing template. Only in-frame clones appear in the TCRdb table, and some are missing; sequencing was by immunoSEQ multiplex PCR. The repertoire has a few hundred thousand clones, around three fifths of them found once; the top ten carry about 0.89%. Material: CD4+ T cells sorted from blood, obtained at roughly week 53, from a patient treated with tofacitinib. The receptors shown here come from a human donor with alopecia areata.

As for this clone: Sequence at one end of the junction differs from germline and may be a read error. The chain couples TRBV6-5 to TRBJ1-2; possible D gene TRBD1, 5 bases. Germline V gene lookup returns CDR1 MNHEY and CDR2 SVGAGI. CDR3 length: 12 amino acids. For the CDR3, the DNA is TGTGCTAGCACTGACAGAATCTATGGCTACACCTTC. Translating it yields CASTDRIYGYTF.

This clone was detected only a few times. The rearrangement joins TRBV6-6 to TRBJ2-1; 11 bases match TRBD2. The CDR3 covers 15 residues. V gave up 7 bases and J gave up 7 bases; unmatched junction bases: 9. Germline CDR1 and CDR2: MNHNY and SVGAGI (reference sequence). For the CDR3, the DNA is TGTGCCAGCATCCATAGCGGGGGGGCCCGAAATGAGCAGTTCTTC. As protein: CASIHSGGARNEQFF.

This clone was picked up a small number of times. The genes are TRBV28 and TRBJ2-7; 9 nucleotides line up with TRBD1. The CDR3 has 15 residues. Germline lookup yields CDR1 MDHEN and CDR2 SYDVKM. Germline trimming cut 7 bases from V and 5 bases from J; bases unmatched to any gene: 12. Here the CDR3 reads CASTVSGTGTHEQYF. The CDR3 DNA sequence: TGTGCCAGCACCGTATCCGGGACAGGGACACACGAGCAGTACTTC.

This clone was observed a few times. The rearrangement uses TRBV5-6 and TRBJ1-6, with TRBD1 matching 10 bases. J was trimmed by 10 bases and V by 2 bases; bases with no gene match: 6. From germline, CDR1 is SGHDT and CDR2 YYEEEE. The CDR3 has 15 amino acids. The CDR3 DNA reads TGTGCCAGCAGCTTACCGGGACAGGGGAAGTCACCCCTCCACTTT. Its translation: CASSLPGQGKSPLHF.

This sequence joins TRBV15 and TRBJ1-2; weak D call: TRBD1 (6 bases). This CDR3 contains 15 residues. Germline CDR1 reads LNHNV; CDR2 reads YYDKDF (reference sequence). Between the trimmed V and J ends, which lost 0 bases and 2 bases, there was a span of 10 bases. The CDR3 spells CATSRESTGNYGYTF. For the CDR3, the DNA is TGTGCCACCAGCAGAGAGTCGACAGGAAACTATGGCTACACCTTC.